This TCR beta chain was sequenced in a study of blood T cell repertoires in COVID-19. Overall study: The study counted Cohort 3 donors as recovered given two negative PCRs, clearance, or symptom resolution. Some COVID-19 samples were acute and others convalescent; all came from the United States, Italy and Spain.

Participants' own reports of clinical history determined their cohort assignment. Measured with immunoSEQ multiplex PCR; TCRdb has only the in-frame clones, and not every one. The table has fewer than 250,000 clones, roughly 84% seen once; the top ten hold roughly 7.2%. Looked up from germline, CDR1 is SGHNT and CDR2 is YYREEE (reference sequence). After removal of 4 bases from V and 4 bases from J, the junction contained 3 bases not matched to a gene. The CDR3 runs 16 residues. V usage is TRBV5-4 and J usage is TRBJ2-2; the match to TRBD2 covers 14 bases. Sequenced material: PBMCs or T cells enriched from blood (not recorded which). The clonotype originates from a man between 25 and 39 years old in a cohort exposed to, infected with or recovered from COVID-19 (not recorded which). Here the CDR3 DNA reads TGTGCCAGCAGCAAGGGACTAGCGGGGGCCACCGGGGAGCTGTTTTTT. This gives the protein CASSKGLAGATGELFF. The variable domain in full, with the rest retrieved from reference TRBV5-4 and TRBJ2-2, is ETGVTQSPTHLIKTRGQQVTLRCSSQSGHNTVSWYQQALGQGPQFIFQYYREEENGRGNFPPRFSGLQFPNYSSELNVNALELDDSALYLCASSKGLAGATGELFFGEGSRLTVL.